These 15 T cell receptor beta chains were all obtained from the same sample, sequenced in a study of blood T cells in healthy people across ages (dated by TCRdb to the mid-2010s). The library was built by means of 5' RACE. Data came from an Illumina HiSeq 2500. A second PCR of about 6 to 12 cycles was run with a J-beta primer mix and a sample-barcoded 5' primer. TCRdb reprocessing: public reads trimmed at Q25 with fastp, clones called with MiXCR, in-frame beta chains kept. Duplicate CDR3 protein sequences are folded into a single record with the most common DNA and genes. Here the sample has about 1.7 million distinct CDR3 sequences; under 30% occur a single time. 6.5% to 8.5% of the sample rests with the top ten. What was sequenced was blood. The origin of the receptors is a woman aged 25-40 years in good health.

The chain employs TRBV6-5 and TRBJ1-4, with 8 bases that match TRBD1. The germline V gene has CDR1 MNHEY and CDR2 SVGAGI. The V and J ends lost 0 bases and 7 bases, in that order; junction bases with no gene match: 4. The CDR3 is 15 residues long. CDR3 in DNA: TGTGCCAGCAGTTACTCTACAGGGGGAGGTGAAAAACTGTTTTTT. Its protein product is CASSYSTGGGEKLFF.

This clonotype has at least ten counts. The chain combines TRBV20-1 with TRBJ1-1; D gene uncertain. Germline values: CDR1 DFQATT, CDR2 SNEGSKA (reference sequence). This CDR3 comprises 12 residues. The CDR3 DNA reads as TGCAGCAGCTTGAAAGGGAACACTGAAGCTTTCTTT. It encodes CSSLKGNTEAFF.

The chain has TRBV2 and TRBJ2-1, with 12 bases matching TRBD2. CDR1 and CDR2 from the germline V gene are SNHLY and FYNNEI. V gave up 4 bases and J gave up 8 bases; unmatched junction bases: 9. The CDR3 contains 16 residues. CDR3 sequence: CASSGSRLAGGHEQFF. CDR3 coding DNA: TGTGCCAGCAGTGGATCTCGGCTAGCGGGGGGGCATGAGCAGTTCTTC.

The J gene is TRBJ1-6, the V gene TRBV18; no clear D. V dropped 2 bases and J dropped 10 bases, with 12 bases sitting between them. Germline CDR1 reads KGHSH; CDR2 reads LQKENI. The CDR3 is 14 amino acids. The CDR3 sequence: CASSPDNNRSPLHF. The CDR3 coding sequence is TGTGCCAGCTCACCAGATAATAACCGGTCACCCCTCCACTTT. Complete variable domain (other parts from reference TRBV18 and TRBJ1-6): NAGVMQNPRHLVRRRGQEARLRCSPMKGHSHVYWYRQLPEEGLKFMVYLQKENIIDESGMPKERFSAEFPKEGPSILRIQQVVRGDSAAYFCASSPDNNRSPLHFGNGTRLTVT.

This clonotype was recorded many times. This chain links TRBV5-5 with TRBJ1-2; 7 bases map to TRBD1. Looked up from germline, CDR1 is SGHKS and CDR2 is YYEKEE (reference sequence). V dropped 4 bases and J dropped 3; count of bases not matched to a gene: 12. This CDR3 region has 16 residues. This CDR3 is CASSRQGDKDHYGYTF. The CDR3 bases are TGTGCCAGCAGCCGCCAGGGGGACAAAGATCACTATGGCTACACCTTC.

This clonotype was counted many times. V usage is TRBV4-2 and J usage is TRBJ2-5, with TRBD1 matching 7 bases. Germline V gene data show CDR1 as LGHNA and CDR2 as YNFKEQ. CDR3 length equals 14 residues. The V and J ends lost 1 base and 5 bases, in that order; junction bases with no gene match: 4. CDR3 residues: CASSQAGQRETQYF. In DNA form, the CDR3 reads TGTGCCAGCAGCCAAGCGGGACAGAGGGAGACCCAGTACTTC.

The CDR3 protein is CASSLIPRGQFF. CDR3 DNA: TGTGCCAGCAGTTTGATTCCCCGAGGTCAGTTCTTC. The chain recombines TRBV28 with TRBJ2-1; no definite D call. The CDR3 has 12 residues. Germline CDR1 and CDR2: MDHEN and SYDVKM. Between the trimmed V and J ends, which lost 3 bases and 13 bases, there was a span of 13 bases. Combining the CDR3 with reference TRBV28 and TRBJ2-1 gives the whole variable domain DVKVTQSSRYLVKRTGEKVFLECVQDMDHENMFWYRQDPGLGLRLIYFSYDVKMKEKGDIPEGYSVSREKKERFSLILESASTNQTSMYLCASSLIPRGQFFGPGTRLTVL.

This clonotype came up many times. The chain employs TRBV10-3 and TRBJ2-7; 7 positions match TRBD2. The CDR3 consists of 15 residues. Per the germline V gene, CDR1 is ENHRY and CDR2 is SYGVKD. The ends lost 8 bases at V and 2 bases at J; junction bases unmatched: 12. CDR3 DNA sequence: TGTGCCATCCGAGGGGATATAGCGGGTGCCTACGAGCAGTACTTC. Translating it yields CAIRGDIAGAYEQYF.

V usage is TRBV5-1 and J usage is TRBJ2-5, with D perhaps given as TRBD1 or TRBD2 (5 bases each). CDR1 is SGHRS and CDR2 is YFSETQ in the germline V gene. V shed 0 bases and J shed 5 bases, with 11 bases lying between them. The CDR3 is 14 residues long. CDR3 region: CASSLGWGFETQYF. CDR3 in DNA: TGCGCCAGCAGCTTGGGATGGGGGTTCGAGACCCAGTACTTC.

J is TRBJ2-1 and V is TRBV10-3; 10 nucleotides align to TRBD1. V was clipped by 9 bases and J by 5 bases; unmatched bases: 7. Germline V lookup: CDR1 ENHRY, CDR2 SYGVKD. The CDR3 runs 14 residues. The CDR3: CAIRDRGSHNEQFF. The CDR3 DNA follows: TGTGCCATAAGGGACAGGGGATCCCACAATGAGCAGTTCTTC.

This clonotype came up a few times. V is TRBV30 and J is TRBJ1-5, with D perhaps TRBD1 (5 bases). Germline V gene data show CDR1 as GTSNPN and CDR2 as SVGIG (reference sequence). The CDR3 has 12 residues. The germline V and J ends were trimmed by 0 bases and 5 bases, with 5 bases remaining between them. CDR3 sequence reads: CAWSVQDQPQHF. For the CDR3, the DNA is TGTGCCTGGAGTGTACAGGATCAGCCCCAGCATTTT.

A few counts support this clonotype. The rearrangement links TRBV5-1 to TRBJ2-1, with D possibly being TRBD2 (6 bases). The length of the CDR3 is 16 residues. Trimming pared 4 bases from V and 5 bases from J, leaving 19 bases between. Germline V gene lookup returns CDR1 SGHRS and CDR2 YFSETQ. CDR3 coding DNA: TGCGCCAGCAGCCTCCTCACTCGGGAGTTAGACAATGAGCAGTTCTTC. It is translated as CASSLLTRELDNEQFF.

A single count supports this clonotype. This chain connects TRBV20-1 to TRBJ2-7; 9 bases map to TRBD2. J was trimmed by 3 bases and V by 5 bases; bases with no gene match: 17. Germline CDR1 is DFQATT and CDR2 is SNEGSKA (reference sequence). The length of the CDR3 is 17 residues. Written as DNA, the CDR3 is TGCAGTGCTCAGGAACTTGGCACTAGCGGGTCCTACTACGAGCAGTACTTC. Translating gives CSAQELGTSGSYYEQYF.

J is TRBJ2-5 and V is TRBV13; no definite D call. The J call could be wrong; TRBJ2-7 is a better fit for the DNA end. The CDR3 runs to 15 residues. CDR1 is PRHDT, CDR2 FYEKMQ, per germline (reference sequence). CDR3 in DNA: TGTGCCAGCAGCCTCCGGGCCGTCCCCGCGGCCGAGCAGTACGTC. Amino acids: CASSLRAVPAAEQYV.

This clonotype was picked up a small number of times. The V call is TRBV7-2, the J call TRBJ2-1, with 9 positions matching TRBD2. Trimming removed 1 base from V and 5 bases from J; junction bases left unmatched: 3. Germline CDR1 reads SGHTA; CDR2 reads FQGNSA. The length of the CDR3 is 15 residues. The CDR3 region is CASSLVAGVDNEQFF. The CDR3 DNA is TGTGCCAGCAGCTTAGTAGCGGGAGTAGACAATGAGCAGTTCTTC. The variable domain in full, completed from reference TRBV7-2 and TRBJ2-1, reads GAGVSQSPSNKVTEKGKDVELRCDPISGHTALYWYRQSLGQGLEFLIYFQGNSAPDKSGLPSDRFSAERTGGSVSTLTIQRTQQEDSAVYLCASSLVAGVDNEQFFGPGTRLTVL.